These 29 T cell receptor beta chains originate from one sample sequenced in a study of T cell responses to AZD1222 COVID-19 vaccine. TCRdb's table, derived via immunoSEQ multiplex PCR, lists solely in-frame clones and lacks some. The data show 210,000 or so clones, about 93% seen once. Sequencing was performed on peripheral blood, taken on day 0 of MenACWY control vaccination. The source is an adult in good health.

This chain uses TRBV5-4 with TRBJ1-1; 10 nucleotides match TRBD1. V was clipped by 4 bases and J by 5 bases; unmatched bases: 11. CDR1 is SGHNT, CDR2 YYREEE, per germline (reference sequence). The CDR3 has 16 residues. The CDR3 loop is CASSPGQGRPATEAFF. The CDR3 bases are TGTGCCAGCAGCCCGGGACAGGGGCGCCCGGCTACTGAAGCTTTCTTT.

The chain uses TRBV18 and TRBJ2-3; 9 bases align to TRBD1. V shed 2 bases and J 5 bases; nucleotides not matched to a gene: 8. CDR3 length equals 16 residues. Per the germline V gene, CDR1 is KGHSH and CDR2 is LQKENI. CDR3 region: CASSPKGTGRKDTQYF. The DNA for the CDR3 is TGTGCCAGCTCACCAAAGGGGACAGGGCGTAAAGATACGCAGTATTTT. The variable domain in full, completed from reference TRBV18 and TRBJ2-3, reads NAGVMQNPRHLVRRRGQEARLRCSPMKGHSHVYWYRQLPEEGLKFMVYLQKENIIDESGMPKERFSAEFPKEGPSILRIQQVVRGDSAAYFCASSPKGTGRKDTQYFGPGTRLTVL.

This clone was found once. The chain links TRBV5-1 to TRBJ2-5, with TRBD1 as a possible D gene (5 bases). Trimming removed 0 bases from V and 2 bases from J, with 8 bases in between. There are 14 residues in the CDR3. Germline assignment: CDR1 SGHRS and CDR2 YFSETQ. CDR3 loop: CASSLGTIQETQYF. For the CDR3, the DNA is TGCGCCAGCAGCTTGGGGACAATACAAGAGACCCAGTACTTC. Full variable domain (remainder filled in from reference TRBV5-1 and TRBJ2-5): KAGVTQTPRYLIKTRGQQVTLSCSPISGHRSVSWYQQTPGQGLQFLFEYFSETQRNKGNFPGRFSGRQFSNSRSEMNVSTLELGDSALYLCASSLGTIQETQYFGPGTRLLVL.

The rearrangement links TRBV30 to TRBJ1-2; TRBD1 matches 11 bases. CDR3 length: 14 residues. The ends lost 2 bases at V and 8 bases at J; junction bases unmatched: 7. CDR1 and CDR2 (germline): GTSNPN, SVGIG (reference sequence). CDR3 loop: CAWSLSGTGGGYTF. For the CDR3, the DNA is TGTGCCTGGAGTTTATCCGGGACAGGGGGAGGCTACACCTTC.

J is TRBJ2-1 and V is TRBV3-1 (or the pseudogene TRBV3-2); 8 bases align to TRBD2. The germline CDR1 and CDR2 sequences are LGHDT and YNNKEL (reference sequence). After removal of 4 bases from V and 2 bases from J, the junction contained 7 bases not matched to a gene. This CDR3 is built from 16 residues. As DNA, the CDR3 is TGTGCCAGCAGCCCTCCCCGGGGGGGGACCTACAATGAGCAGTTCTTC. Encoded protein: CASSPPRGGTYNEQFF.

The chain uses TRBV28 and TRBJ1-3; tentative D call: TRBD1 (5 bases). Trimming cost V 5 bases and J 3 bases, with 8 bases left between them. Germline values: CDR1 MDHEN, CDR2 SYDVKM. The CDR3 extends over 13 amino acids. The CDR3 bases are TGTGCCAGCAGTGGGGGTCGTGGAAACACCATATATTTT. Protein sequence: CASSGGRGNTIYF.

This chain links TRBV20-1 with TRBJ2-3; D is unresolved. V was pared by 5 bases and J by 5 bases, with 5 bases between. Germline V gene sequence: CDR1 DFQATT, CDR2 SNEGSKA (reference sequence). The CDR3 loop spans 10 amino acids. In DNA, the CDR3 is TGCAGTGCTGTACAAGATACGCAGTATTTT. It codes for CSAVQDTQYF.

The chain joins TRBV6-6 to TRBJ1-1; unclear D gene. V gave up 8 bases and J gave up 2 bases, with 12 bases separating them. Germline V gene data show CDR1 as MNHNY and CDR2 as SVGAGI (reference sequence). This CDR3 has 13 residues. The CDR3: CASLGTINTEAFF. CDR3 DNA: TGTGCCAGCCTGGGCACCATAAACACTGAAGCTTTCTTT.

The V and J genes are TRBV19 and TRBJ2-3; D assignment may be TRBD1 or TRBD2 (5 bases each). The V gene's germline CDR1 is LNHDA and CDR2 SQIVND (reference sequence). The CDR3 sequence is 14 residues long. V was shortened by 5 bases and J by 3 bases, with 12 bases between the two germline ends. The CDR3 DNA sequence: TGTGCCAGTAGTTTGGGGCGGAGGACAGATACGCAGTATTTT. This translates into CASSLGRRTDTQYF.

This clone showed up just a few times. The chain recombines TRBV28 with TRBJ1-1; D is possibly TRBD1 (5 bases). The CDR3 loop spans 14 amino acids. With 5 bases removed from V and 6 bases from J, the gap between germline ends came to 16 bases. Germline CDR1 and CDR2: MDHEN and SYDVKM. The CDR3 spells CASSLRGGAAEAFF. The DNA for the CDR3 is TGTGCCAGCAGTCTAAGGGGAGGGGCAGCTGAAGCTTTCTTT.

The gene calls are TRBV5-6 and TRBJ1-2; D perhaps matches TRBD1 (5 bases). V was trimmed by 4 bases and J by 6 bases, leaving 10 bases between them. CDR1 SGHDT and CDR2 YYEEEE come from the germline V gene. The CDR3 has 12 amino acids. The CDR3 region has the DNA TGTGCCAGCAGCCAGGGTAAACATGGCTACACCTTC. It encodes CASSQGKHGYTF.

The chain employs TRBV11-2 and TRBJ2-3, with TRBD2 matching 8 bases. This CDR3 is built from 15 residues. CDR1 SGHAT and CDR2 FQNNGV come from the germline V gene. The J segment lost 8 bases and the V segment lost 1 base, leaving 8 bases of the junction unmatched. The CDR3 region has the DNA TGTGCCAGCAGCTTAGTTCCCCTAGCGGGCGGTACGCAGTATTTT. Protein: CASSLVPLAGGTQYF.

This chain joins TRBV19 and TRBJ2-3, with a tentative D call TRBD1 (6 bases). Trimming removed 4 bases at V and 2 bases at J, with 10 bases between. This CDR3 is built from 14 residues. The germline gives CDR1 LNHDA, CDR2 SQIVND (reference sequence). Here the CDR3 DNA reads TGTGCCAGTAGTAGCACAGGGCCCACAGATACGCAGTATTTT. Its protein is CASSSTGPTDTQYF.

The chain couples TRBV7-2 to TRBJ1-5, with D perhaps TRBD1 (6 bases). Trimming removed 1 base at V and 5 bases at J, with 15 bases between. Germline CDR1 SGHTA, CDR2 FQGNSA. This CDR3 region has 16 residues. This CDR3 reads CASSLGGGTRHQPQHF. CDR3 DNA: TGTGCCAGCAGCTTAGGTGGAGGGACACGGCATCAGCCCCAGCATTTT.

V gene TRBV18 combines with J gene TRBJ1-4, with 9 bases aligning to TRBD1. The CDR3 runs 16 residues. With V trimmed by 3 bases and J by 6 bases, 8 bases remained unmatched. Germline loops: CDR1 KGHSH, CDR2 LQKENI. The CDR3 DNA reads TGTGCCAGCTCACCCTCTAGACAGGGGGGTTATGAAAAACTGTTTTTT. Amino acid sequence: CASSPSRQGGYEKLFF.

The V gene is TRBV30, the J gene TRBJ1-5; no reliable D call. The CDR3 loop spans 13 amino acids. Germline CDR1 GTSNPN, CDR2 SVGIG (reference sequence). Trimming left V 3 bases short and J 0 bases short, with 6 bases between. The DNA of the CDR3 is TGTGCCTGGAGCATCAATAGCAATCAGCCCCAGCATTTT. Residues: CAWSINSNQPQHF. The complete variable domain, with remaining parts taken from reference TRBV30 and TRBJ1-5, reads SQTIHQWPATLVQPVGSPLSLECTVEGTSNPNLYWYRQAAGRGLQLLFYSVGIGQISSEVPQNLSASRPQDRQFILSSKKLLLSDSGFYLCAWSINSNQPQHFGDGTRLSIL.

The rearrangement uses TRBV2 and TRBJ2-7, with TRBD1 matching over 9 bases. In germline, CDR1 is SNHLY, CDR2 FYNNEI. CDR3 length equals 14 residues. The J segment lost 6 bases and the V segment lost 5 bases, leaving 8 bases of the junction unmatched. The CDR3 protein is CASSLGQGLVEQYF. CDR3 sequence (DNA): TGTGCCAGCAGTTTGGGACAGGGCCTAGTCGAGCAGTACTTC.

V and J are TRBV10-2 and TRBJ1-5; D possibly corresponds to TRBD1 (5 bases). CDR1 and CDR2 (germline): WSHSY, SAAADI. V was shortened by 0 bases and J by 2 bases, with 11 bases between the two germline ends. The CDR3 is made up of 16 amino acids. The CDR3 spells CASSESPGRGNQPQHF. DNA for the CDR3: TGCGCCAGCAGTGAGTCACCAGGGAGAGGCAATCAGCCCCAGCATTTT.

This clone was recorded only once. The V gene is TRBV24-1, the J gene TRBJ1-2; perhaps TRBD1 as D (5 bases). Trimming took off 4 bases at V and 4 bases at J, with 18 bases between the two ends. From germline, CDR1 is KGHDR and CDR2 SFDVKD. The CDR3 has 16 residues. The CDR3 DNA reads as TGTGCCACCAGTGAGTCCCTCGGGACGGGAGCCTATGGCTACACCTTC. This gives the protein CATSESLGTGAYGYTF.

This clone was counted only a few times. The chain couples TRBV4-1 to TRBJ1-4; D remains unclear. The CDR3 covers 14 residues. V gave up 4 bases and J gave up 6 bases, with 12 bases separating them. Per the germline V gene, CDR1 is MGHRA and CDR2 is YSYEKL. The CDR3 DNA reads TGCGCCAGCAGCCGAGCTAAAGGCTATGAAAAACTGTTTTTT. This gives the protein CASSRAKGYEKLFF.

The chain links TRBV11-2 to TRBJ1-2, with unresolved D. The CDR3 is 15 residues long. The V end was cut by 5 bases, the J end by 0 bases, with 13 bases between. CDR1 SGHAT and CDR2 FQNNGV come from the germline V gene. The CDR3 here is CASSAGGTANYGYTF. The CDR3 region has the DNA TGTGCCAGCAGCGCAGGAGGTACAGCTAACTATGGCTACACCTTC.

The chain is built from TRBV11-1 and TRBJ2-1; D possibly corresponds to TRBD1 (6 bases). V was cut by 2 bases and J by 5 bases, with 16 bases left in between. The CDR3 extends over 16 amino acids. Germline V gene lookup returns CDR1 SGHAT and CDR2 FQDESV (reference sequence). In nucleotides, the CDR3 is TGTGCCAGCAGCTTATGGGGGCAACACCCTGACAATGAGCAGTTCTTC. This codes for CASSLWGQHPDNEQFF.

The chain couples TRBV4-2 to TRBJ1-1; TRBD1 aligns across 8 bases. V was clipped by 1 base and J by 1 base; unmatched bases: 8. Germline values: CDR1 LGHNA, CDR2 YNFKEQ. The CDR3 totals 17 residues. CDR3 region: CASSQVRTGIQNTEAFF. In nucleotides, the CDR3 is TGTGCCAGCAGCCAAGTCCGGACAGGGATCCAGAACACTGAAGCTTTCTTT.

CDR3 in amino acids: CASSLTSGQETQYF. In nucleotides, the CDR3 is TGTGCCAGTAGTCTTACTAGCGGCCAAGAGACCCAGTACTTC. This chain connects TRBV19 to TRBJ2-5; 8 bases line up with TRBD2. In germline, CDR1 is LNHDA, CDR2 SQIVND (reference sequence). There are 14 residues in the CDR3. V shed 5 bases, J shed 1 base, and the junction held 3 bases outside the gene matches.

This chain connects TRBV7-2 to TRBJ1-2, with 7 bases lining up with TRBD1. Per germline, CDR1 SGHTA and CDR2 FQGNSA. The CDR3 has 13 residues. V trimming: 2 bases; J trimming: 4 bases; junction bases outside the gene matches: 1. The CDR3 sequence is CASSLTGAYGYTF. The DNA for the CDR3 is TGTGCCAGCAGCTTAACAGGGGCCTATGGCTACACCTTC. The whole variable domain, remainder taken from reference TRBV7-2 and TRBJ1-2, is GAGVSQSPSNKVTEKGKDVELRCDPISGHTALYWYRQSLGQGLEFLIYFQGNSAPDKSGLPSDRFSAERTGGSVSTLTIQRTQQEDSAVYLCASSLTGAYGYTFGSGTRLTVV.

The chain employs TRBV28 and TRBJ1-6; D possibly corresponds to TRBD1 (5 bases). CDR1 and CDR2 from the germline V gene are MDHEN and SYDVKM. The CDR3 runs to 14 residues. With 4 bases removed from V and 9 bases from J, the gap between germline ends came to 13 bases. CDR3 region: CASSSLQGGSPLHF. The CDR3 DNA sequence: TGTGCCAGCAGTTCTCTCCAGGGAGGTTCACCCCTCCACTTT.

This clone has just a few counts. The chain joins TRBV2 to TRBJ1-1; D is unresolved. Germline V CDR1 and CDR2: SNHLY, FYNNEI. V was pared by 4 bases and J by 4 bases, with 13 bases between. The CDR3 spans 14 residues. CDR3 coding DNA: TGTGCCAGCAGTGTAGAAGGAGGGTTCACTGAAGCTTTCTTT. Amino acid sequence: CASSVEGGFTEAFF.

CDR3 residues: CAWSSTDTQYF. The CDR3 coding sequence is TGTGCCTGGAGTTCCACAGATACGCAGTATTTT. This sequence joins TRBV30 and TRBJ2-3; no clear D. CDR3 length equals 11 residues. With 2 bases removed from V and 2 bases from J, the gap between germline ends came to 2 bases. Germline CDR1 reads GTSNPN; CDR2 reads SVGIG (reference sequence). Full variable domain (rest looked up from reference TRBV30 and TRBJ2-3): SQTIHQWPATLVQPVGSPLSLECTVEGTSNPNLYWYRQAAGRGLQLLFYSVGIGQISSEVPQNLSASRPQDRQFILSSKKLLLSDSGFYLCAWSSTDTQYFGPGTRLTVL.

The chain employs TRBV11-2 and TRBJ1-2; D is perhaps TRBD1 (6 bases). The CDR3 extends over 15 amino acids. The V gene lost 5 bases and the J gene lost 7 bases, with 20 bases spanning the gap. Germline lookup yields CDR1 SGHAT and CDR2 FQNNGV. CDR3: CASSPLQGLGIGYTF. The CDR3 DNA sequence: TGTGCCAGCAGCCCCTTACAGGGATTGGGAATTGGCTACACCTTC.